Following are 27 T cell receptor beta chains from one sample sequenced in a study of response to subunit inactivated influenza vaccine. TCRdb re-analysed the RT-PCR reads in MiXCR, keeping a single row per CDR3 protein. The profile covers hundreds of thousands of distinct CDR3 sequences, with approximately 15% appearing a single time and 6.5% to 8% taken by the ten largest. This material consisted of PBMCs from blood, taken 14 days before vaccination. These receptors all stem from a man aged 45 to 65 who received an inactivated influenza vaccine.

V gene TRBV24-1 combines with J gene TRBJ2-2; 8 nucleotides agree with TRBD2. V lost 5 bases to trimming and J lost 7 bases; unmatched junction nucleotides: 11. This CDR3 has 16 residues. Germline assignment: CDR1 KGHDR and CDR2 SFDVKD. The CDR3 region is CATSGGSGSIGGELFF. The CDR3 DNA reads TGTGCCACCAGTGGTGGGAGCGGGAGTATCGGCGGGGAGCTGTTTTTT.

The gene calls are TRBV28 and TRBJ2-7; maybe TRBD1 (6 bases). CDR3 size: 15 residues. V lost 4 bases to trimming and J lost 4 bases, with 17 bases between them. The V gene's germline CDR1 is MDHEN and CDR2 SYDVKM. In nucleotides, the CDR3 is TGTGCCAGCAGTTCGCCGGGACACCTCGTATACGAGCAGTACTTC. Translating it yields CASSSPGHLVYEQYF.

V and J are TRBV12-3 or TRBV12-4 and TRBJ2-7; D remains unclear. V was clipped by 5 bases and J by 0 bases, with 8 bases between them. This CDR3 has 13 amino acids. The chain's CDR3 is CASSDKSSYEQYF. For the CDR3, the DNA is TGTGCCAGCAGTGACAAGAGCTCCTACGAGCAGTACTTC.

This chain joins TRBV7-2 and TRBJ2-7, with a tentative D call TRBD2 (5 bases). The V end was cut by 2 bases, the J end by 3 bases, with 8 bases between. This CDR3 spans 13 amino acids. Germline lookup yields CDR1 SGHTA and CDR2 FQGNSA. CDR3 in DNA: TGTGCCAGCAGCTTACTAGAGGGCTACGAGCAGTACTTC. Protein sequence: CASSLLEGYEQYF.

V gene TRBV6-2 or TRBV6-3 combines with J gene TRBJ2-7, with D possibly being TRBD1 or TRBD2 (5 bases each). This CDR3 is 18 amino acids long. The germline V gene has CDR1 MNHEY and CDR2 SVGEGT. V was clipped by 0 bases and J by 3 bases, with 21 bases between them. The CDR3 spells CASSYSRAFGATIYEQYF. In DNA form, the CDR3 reads TGTGCCAGCAGTTACTCGAGGGCCTTCGGGGCGACAATCTACGAGCAGTACTTC.

This sequence joins TRBV3-1 and TRBJ2-7, with a tentative D call TRBD2 (6 bases). Germline CDR1 reads LGHDT; CDR2 reads YNNKEL (reference sequence). The CDR3 totals 14 residues. Between the trimmed V and J ends, which lost 4 bases and 7 bases, there was a span of 17 bases. In DNA, the CDR3 is TGTGCCAGCAGCCTAGCGTCGTACGCGGGGGAGCAGTACTTC. Translated, it gives CASSLASYAGEQYF.

This clonotype was found many times. V is TRBV5-5 and J is TRBJ2-1, with D possibly being TRBD1 (6 bases). Germline CDR1 reads SGHKS; CDR2 reads YYEKEE (reference sequence). The CDR3 length is 12 residues. The V and J ends lost 3 bases and 8 bases respectively, with 9 bases between them. CDR3 sequence reads: CASSSTGYEQFF. The CDR3 DNA sequence: TGTGCCAGCAGCTCAACAGGGTATGAGCAGTTCTTC.

The chain joins TRBV4-2 to TRBJ2-7; D call uncertain. Germline V gene data show CDR1 as LGHNA and CDR2 as YNFKEQ. CDR3 size: 18 residues. V gave up 0 bases and J gave up 4 bases, with 22 bases separating them. The CDR3 nucleotides read TGTGCCAGCAGCCAAGATTGGTCAGGCCGAGTTGGATATTACGAGCAGTACTTC. It is translated as CASSQDWSGRVGYYEQYF.

The genes are TRBV19 and TRBJ1-2; 9 bases fit TRBD1. The CDR3 totals 14 residues. Germline CDR1 LNHDA, CDR2 SQIVND (reference sequence). Trimming at V came to 4 bases and at J to 9 bases, leaving 9 bases not matched to a gene. The CDR3 loop reads CASSTSGQGRSYTF. CDR3 nucleotides: TGTGCCAGTAGTACTTCAGGACAGGGGAGAAGCTACACCTTC.

The chain recombines TRBV5-1 with TRBJ2-7; 9 bases line up with TRBD2. Germline values: CDR1 SGHRS, CDR2 YFSETQ. J gave up 3 bases and V 2 bases, and 6 bases lay outside the gene matches. The CDR3 runs 15 residues. As DNA, the CDR3 is TGCGCCAGCAGCTTTTTTTCTAGCGGGGACTACGAGCAGTACTTC. Translated: CASSFFSSGDYEQYF.

The chain recombines TRBV27 with TRBJ1-2; no clear D. Germline lookup yields CDR1 MNHEY and CDR2 SMNVEV (reference sequence). V was clipped by 7 bases and J by 7 bases, with 13 bases between them. This CDR3 contains 12 residues. In nucleotides, the CDR3 is TGTGCCAGCAAAGGGTATCGCTTTGGCTACACCTTC. Translated, it gives CASKGYRFGYTF.

The sample holds a few counts of this clonotype. The gene calls are TRBV6-2 or TRBV6-3 and TRBJ1-1, with a tentative D call TRBD1 (5 bases). Germline CDR1 and CDR2: MNHEY and SVGEGT. Trimming shortened V by 6 bases and J by 1 base, and 15 bases separated the two germline ends. The CDR3 consists of 15 residues. Here the CDR3 DNA reads TGTGCCAGCAGCACCGGATACAGGCCGAACACTGAAGCTTTCTTT. This gives the protein CASSTGYRPNTEAFF.

This chain uses TRBV2 with TRBJ1-1, with TRBD1 identical over 8 bases. The CDR3 contains 16 residues. With V trimmed by 6 bases and J by 1 base, 10 bases remained unmatched. Germline V CDR1 and CDR2: SNHLY, FYNNEI. CDR3 nucleotides: TGTGCCAGCAGGATTGGATCGGGGACAGGGAACACTGAAGCTTTCTTT. It specifies CASRIGSGTGNTEAFF.

V usage is TRBV15 and J usage is TRBJ2-2; 9 bases agree with TRBD2. Germline V gives CDR1 LNHNV, CDR2 YYDKDF (reference sequence). V dropped 4 bases and J dropped 2; count of bases not matched to a gene: 17. There are 20 residues in the CDR3. CDR3: CATSTYRSGLAFLNTGELFF. The CDR3 bases are TGTGCCACCAGCACTTACAGGAGCGGACTAGCGTTCCTTAACACCGGGGAGCTGTTTTTT.

This clonotype was seen at least ten times. V gene TRBV7-9 combines with J gene TRBJ1-6; no firm D call. V lost 5 bases, J lost 4 bases, and 12 bases lay in between. The germline gives CDR1 SEHNR, CDR2 FQNEAQ (reference sequence). The CDR3 has 15 residues. The CDR3 DNA reads as TGTGCCAGCAGCCCGGGCCCGAATTATAATTCACCCCTCCACTTT. It encodes CASSPGPNYNSPLHF.

This clonotype showed up just a few times. The chain employs TRBV20-1 and TRBJ2-1; 11 bases match TRBD2. This CDR3 has 15 amino acids. The J segment lost 7 bases and the V segment lost 6 bases, leaving 11 bases of the junction unmatched. The V gene's germline CDR1 is DFQATT and CDR2 SNEGSKA (reference sequence). The CDR3 protein is CSAPLLAGVMNEQFF. DNA for the CDR3: TGCAGTGCCCCTTTACTAGCGGGAGTTATGAATGAGCAGTTCTTC.

The chain combines TRBV27 with TRBJ1-2; D may be TRBD1 (5 bases). Germline assignment: CDR1 MNHEY and CDR2 SMNVEV (reference sequence). CDR3 size: 13 residues. V was trimmed by 1 base and J by 8 bases, leaving 11 bases between them. CDR3 nucleotides: TGTGCCAGCAGTTTATATGGGGGTCAAGGCTACACCTTC. This codes for CASSLYGGQGYTF.

A note on this clonotype: At one end the junction does not follow the germline gene, possibly because of a read error. The J gene is TRBJ2-7, the V gene TRBV12-3 or TRBV12-4; D unresolved. CDR3 length: 13 residues. CDR3: CASSPTRRYEQYF. The CDR3 DNA follows: TGTGCCAGCAGTCCCACCCGACGCTACGAGCAATACTTC.

There are a few counts of this clonotype. V and J are TRBV20-1 and TRBJ2-7, with 7 nucleotides matching TRBD2. V shed 3 bases and J 3 bases; nucleotides not matched to a gene: 5. The length of the CDR3 is 13 residues. Germline V gene lookup returns CDR1 DFQATT and CDR2 SNEGSKA (reference sequence). CDR3 amino acids: CSASDGGNYEQYF. The CDR3 DNA reads as TGCAGTGCTAGTGACGGGGGGAACTACGAGCAGTACTTC.

The gene calls are TRBV20-1 and TRBJ2-1; no firm D call. Germline assignment: CDR1 DFQATT and CDR2 SNEGSKA (reference sequence). The V end lost 5 bases, the J end lost 0 bases, and 14 bases lay between the germline ends. This CDR3 is 15 amino acids long. The CDR3 bases are TGCAGTGCTCCGCCCGCCCGGAGCTCCTACAATGAGCAGTTCTTC. It yields the protein CSAPPARSSYNEQFF.

The chain uses TRBV12-3 or TRBV12-4 and TRBJ1-2; D perhaps matches TRBD1 (5 bases). V lost 5 bases and J 6 bases, leaving 13 bases between the germline ends. The CDR3 contains 13 residues. CDR3 in DNA: TGTGCCAGCAGTACTGGGGGTGGAGATGGCTACACCTTC. Translating gives CASSTGGGDGYTF.

The gene calls are TRBV10-3 and TRBJ2-5, with TRBD2 identical over 7 bases. Losses at the gene ends were 10 bases for V and 5 bases for J; bases not matched to a gene: 22. The germline CDR1 and CDR2 sequences are ENHRY and SYGVKD. The CDR3 sequence is 17 residues long. The CDR3, as DNA: TGTGCCAATAGGAGGTTGAGCGGGGTAAAAATAAGGGAGACCCAGTACTTC. It encodes CANRRLSGVKIRETQYF.

This clonotype appeared many times. V is TRBV3-1 and J is TRBJ2-3, with a possible D match to TRBD2 (5 bases). Germline CDR1 reads LGHDT; CDR2 reads YNNKEL (reference sequence). Trimming pared 3 bases from V and 1 base from J, leaving 8 bases between. The CDR3 runs to 14 residues. The CDR3 DNA reads TGTGCCAGCAGCCACAGCGGCCGCACAGATACGCAGTATTTT. It yields the protein CASSHSGRTDTQYF.

In this sample, this clonotype turned up many times. V and J are TRBV19 and TRBJ2-7; a weak D match, TRBD1 (5 bases). V was cut by 5 bases and J by 1 base, with 12 bases left in between. The CDR3 runs to 14 residues. The V gene's germline CDR1 is LNHDA and CDR2 SQIVND (reference sequence). The CDR3 loop reads CASSYLTASYEQYF. The CDR3 DNA reads as TGTGCCAGTAGTTATCTGACAGCGTCCTACGAGCAGTACTTC.

This chain links TRBV10-2 with TRBJ2-2; TRBD2 matches 11 bases. The germline V gene has CDR1 WSHSY and CDR2 SAAADI. The CDR3 is 19 residues long. J lost 1 base, V lost 0 bases, and 7 bases had no gene match. In nucleotides, the CDR3 is TGCGCCAGCAGTGAGTCGCGGCTAGCGGGAGGAAGGAACACCGGGGAGCTGTTTTTT. It specifies CASSESRLAGGRNTGELFF.

The chain links TRBV7-9 to TRBJ1-4; D unclear. Trimming removed 3 bases from V and 5 bases from J, with 10 bases in between. The CDR3 runs 14 residues. Germline V gene data show CDR1 as SEHNR and CDR2 as FQNEAQ (reference sequence). The CDR3 spells CASSLSGKNEKLFF. In DNA form, the CDR3 reads TGTGCCAGCAGCTTGTCAGGAAAAAATGAAAAACTGTTTTTT.

The CDR3 protein is CASSFDSAAYEQYF. CDR3 sequence (DNA): TGCGCCAGCAGCTTCGACAGTGCGGCCTACGAGCAGTACTTC. V usage is TRBV5-1 and J usage is TRBJ2-7; maybe TRBD1 (5 bases). The CDR3 totals 14 residues. The V end was cut by 2 bases, the J end by 2 bases, with 11 bases between. In germline, CDR1 is SGHRS, CDR2 YFSETQ.